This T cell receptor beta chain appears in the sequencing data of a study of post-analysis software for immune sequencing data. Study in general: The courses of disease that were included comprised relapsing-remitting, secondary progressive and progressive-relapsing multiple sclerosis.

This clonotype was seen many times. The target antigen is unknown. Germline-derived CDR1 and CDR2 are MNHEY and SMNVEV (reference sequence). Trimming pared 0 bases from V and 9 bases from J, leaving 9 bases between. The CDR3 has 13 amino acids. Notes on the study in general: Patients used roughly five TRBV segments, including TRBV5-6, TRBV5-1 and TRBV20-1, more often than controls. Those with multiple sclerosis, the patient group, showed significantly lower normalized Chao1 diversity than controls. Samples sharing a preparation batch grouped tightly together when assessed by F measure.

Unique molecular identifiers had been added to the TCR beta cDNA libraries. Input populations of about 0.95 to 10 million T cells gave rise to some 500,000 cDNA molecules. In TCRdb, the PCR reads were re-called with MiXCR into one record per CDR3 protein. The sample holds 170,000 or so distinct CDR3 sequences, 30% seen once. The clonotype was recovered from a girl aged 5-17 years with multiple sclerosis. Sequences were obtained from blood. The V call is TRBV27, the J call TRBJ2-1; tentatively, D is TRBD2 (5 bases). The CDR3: CASSLSGGSEQFF. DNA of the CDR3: TGTGCCAGCAGTTTATCCGGAGGAAGTGAGCAGTTCTTC.